This T cell receptor (beta chain) is drawn from a study of blood T cell repertoires in COVID-19. About the study: COVID-19 samples collected from the United States, Italy and Spain covered acute and convalescent phases. T cells, B-cell-depleted T cells, or PBMCs provided the cDNA or gDNA that served as material.

The germline CDR1 and CDR2 sequences are GTSNPN and SVGIG (reference sequence). The CDR3 totals 11 residues. Trimming cost V 1 base and J 6 bases, with 3 bases left between them. Profiled with immunoSEQ multiplex PCR; TCRdb holds only in-frame clones, not every one. The data hold about 180,000 clones, with 84% observed a single time. This TCR derives from a human donor in a cohort sampled during active COVID-19. V usage is TRBV30 and J usage is TRBJ2-2, with no clear D. The specimen was peripheral blood. The CDR3 DNA is TGTGCCTGGAGTGCGGCCGGGGAGCTGTTTTTT. Translating gives CAWSAAGELFF.